This TCR beta chain appears in the sequencing data of a study of tumor-infiltrating lymphocytes in primary liver carcinoma. Making TCR beta cDNA involved 400 to 600 ng total RNA and a constant-region primer. Investigators got TCR beta libraries out of three nested multiplex PCR rounds, done with slightly modified ARM-PCR. Both of the initial two PCR rounds ran for 10 cycles and employed TRBV1-TRBV30 forward primers alongside a C-beta reverse primer. Using its own MiXCR run on the multiplex PCR reads, TCRdb lists one record per CDR3 protein. The sample contains about 96,000 distinct CDR3 sequences, less than 70% of which appear only once. From germline, CDR1 is SQVTM and CDR2 ANQGSEA. The CDR3 contains 14 residues. J gave up 8 bases and V 6 bases, and 10 bases lay outside the gene matches. DNA and RNA were both co-extracted from approximately 22-30 mg of bulk tissue that had not been sorted.

The sequenced material came from tumor-adjacent normal liver tissue. The TCR comes from a middle-aged man with primary liver carcinoma and hepatitis B virus infection. The chain carries TRBV29-1 and TRBJ2-3, with TRBD2 matching over 11 bases. Written as DNA, the CDR3 is TGCAGCGTCGAGGTAGCGGGAGGGCCGAGTACGCAGTATTTT. It codes for CSVEVAGGPSTQYF.